This entry is about one T cell receptor beta chain. The data were taken from a study of glioma-infiltrating T cells after dendritic cell vaccination. Background on the study: Dendritic cell vaccine was injected intradermally three times, biweekly.

The germline gives CDR1 SGHNT, CDR2 YYREEE (reference sequence). The V end lost 1 base, the J end lost 5 bases, and 10 bases lay between the germline ends. CDR3 length equals 13 residues. As for time point: after dendritic cell vaccination, including at tumor progression/relapse. Libraries were prepared by immunoSEQ multiplex PCR; TCRdb keeps only in-frame clonotypes and omits some of them. This sample carries 20,000 to 30,000 clones, under 90% of them seen once, and the ten largest clones take around 2.9%. V and J are TRBV5-4 and TRBJ2-7, with D perhaps TRBD1 (5 bases). This sample comprised blood, obtained after dendritic cell vaccination. The origin of this receptor is a human donor with glioblastoma. Written as DNA, the CDR3 is TGTGCCAGCAGCTTGTTCGACAGCCACGAGCAGTACTTC. Protein product: CASSLFDSHEQYF. The variable domain in full, completed from reference TRBV5-4 and TRBJ2-7, reads ETGVTQSPTHLIKTRGQQVTLRCSSQSGHNTVSWYQQALGQGPQFIFQYYREEENGRGNFPPRFSGLQFPNYSSELNVNALELDDSALYLCASSLFDSHEQYFGPGTRLTVT.